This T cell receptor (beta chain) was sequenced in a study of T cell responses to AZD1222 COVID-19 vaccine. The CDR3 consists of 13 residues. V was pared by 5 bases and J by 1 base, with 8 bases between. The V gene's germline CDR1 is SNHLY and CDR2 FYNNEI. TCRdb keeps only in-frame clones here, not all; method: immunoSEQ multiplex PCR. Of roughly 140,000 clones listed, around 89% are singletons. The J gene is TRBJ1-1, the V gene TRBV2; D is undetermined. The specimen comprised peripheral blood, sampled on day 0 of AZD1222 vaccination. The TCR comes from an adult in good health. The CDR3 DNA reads TGTGCCAGCAGTAGGGAGGGGAACACTGAAGCTTTCTTT. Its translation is CASSREGNTEAFF.